This T cell receptor beta chain was documented in a study of regulatory T cells in long-lasting Graves disease. Study outcomes and limitations: The small sample size may have reduced accuracy.

With iRepertoire HTBI primers and Arm-PCR of CDR3 regions, TCR beta libraries were built. Each CDR3 protein is one row after TCRdb ran MiXCR on the multiplex PCR reads. Of about 470,000 distinct CDR3 sequences in the sample, roughly 20% were seen once. The time point denotes: persistent/refractory GD, antithyroid drugs over 5 years with positive TRAb. From PBMCs, RNA was extracted and then used to make the TCR library. This clonotype was detected only a few times. Its antigen is as yet unknown. This receptor was identified in a female donor with Graves disease. This material consisted of peripheral blood mononuclear cells (PBMCs), taken when the disease was refractory, from a patient treated with antithyroid drugs.

CDR3 region: CASSSGIRAFF. Here the CDR3 DNA reads TGTGCCAGCAGCTCAGGAATCCGAGCTTTCTTT. The chain combines TRBV5-6 with TRBJ1-1; D is ambiguous. The CDR3 runs to 11 residues. Trimming left V 3 bases short and J 10 bases short, with 10 bases between. Germline loops: CDR1 SGHDT, CDR2 YYEEEE.